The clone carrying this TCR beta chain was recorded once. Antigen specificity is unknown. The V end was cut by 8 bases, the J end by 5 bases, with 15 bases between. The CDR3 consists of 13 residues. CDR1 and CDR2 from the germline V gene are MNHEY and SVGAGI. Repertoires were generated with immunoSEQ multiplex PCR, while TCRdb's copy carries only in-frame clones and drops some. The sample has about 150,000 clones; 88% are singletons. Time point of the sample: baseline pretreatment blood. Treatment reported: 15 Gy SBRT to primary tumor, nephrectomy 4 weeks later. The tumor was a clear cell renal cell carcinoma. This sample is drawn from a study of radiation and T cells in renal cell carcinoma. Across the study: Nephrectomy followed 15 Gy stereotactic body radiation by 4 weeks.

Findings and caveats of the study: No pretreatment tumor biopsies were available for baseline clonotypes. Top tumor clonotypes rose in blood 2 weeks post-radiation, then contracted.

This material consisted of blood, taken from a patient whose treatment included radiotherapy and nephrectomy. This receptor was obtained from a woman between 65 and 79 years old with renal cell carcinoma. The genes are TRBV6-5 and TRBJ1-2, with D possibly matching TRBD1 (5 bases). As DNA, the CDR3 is TGTGCCAGCTGGGACGACAGTTTATATGGCTACACCTTC. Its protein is CASWDDSLYGYTF.